This TCR beta chain was sequenced in a study of cytomegalovirus exposure and HLA in healthy donors. CDR1 and CDR2 from the germline V gene are MRHNA and SNTAGT. V was cut by 3 bases and J by 6 bases, with 8 bases left in between. The CDR3 is 13 amino acids. It was with 60 Vbeta and 13 Jbeta primers that the PCR ran. Sequencing used immunoSEQ multiplex PCR; TCRdb keeps in-frame clones, though not all of them. The table lists around 170,000 clones, 65% to 85% of them singletons. The sequence was collected from a girl aged 5 to 17 in good health and CMV-seropositive. The chain joins TRBV6-4 to TRBJ2-2; no reliable D call. The specimen sequenced was PBMCs. The CDR3 nucleotides read TGTGCCAGCAGTGAGTCCTCGGCCGGGGAGCTGTTTTTT. This sequence encodes CASSESSAGELFF.